One sample yielded the 3 T cell receptor beta chains listed below, sequenced in a study of cytomegalovirus exposure and HLA in healthy donors. 60 Vbeta and 13 Jbeta primers were used in PCR. The protocol was immunoSEQ multiplex PCR, while the TCRdb copy is restricted to in-frame clones and leaves out a portion. This table holds some 200,000 clones, 80% to 85% found once. Sequenced: PBMCs. These receptor sequences come from a woman aged 40 to 50 in good health and CMV-seronegative.

The rearrangement joins TRBV7-3 to TRBJ2-1; tentative D call: TRBD2 (7 bases). CDR3 length: 16 amino acids. Germline V gene data show CDR1 as SGHTA and CDR2 as FQGTGA. The V and J ends lost 5 bases and 8 bases respectively, with 22 bases between them. The CDR3 loop reads CASSATHLAAGDEQFF. The DNA for the CDR3 is TGTGCCAGCAGCGCAACCCACCTAGCGGCAGGGGATGAGCAGTTCTTC.

This clone was observed a handful of times. The chain is built from TRBV6-6 and TRBJ2-3; a weak D match, TRBD1 (5 bases). CDR3 size: 13 residues. Trimming left V 7 bases short and J 4 bases short, with 12 bases between. CDR1 and CDR2 from the germline V gene are MNHNY and SVGAGI (reference sequence). CDR3 nucleotides: TGTGCCAGCACATATCAGGGTCCAGATACGCAGTATTTT. Translating it yields CASTYQGPDTQYF.

The CDR3 here is CASSLRETQYF. The CDR3 nucleotides are TGTGCCAGCAGCTTGCGGGAGACCCAGTACTTC. The rearrangement joins TRBV5-4 to TRBJ2-5, with D uncertain. Germline CDR1 is SGHNT and CDR2 is YYREEE (reference sequence). V was cut by 1 base and J by 5 bases, with 3 bases left in between. The CDR3 runs to 11 residues.